This TCR beta chain was recorded in a study of T cell responses to AZD1222 COVID-19 vaccine. The method was immunoSEQ multiplex PCR; TCRdb's version includes in-frame clones alone and lacks a portion of them. Among 85,000 to 90,000 clones listed, 85% to 90% were seen once. Germline CDR1 is LNHNV and CDR2 is YYDKDF (reference sequence). Trimming stripped 5 bases from V and 8 bases from J, with 21 bases between. The CDR3 runs 15 residues. Concerning this clone: The target antigen is unknown.

Study-level findings and limits: Most donors were white British and more were female, and clonal diversity was possibly underestimated. Seropositive at baseline were only a handful of AZD1222 recipients. Nearly half of spike-specific TCRs reportedly target unmutated variant regions.

This sample comprised peripheral blood, obtained 28 days after the second AZD1222 dose. The clonotype originates from an adult who received the AZD1222 COVID-19 vaccine. The chain is built from TRBV15 and TRBJ1-2; D is unclear. The DNA of the CDR3 is TGTGCCACCAGCGGGGAAGGACGGTCTCTGGGAGGCTACACCTTC. This codes for CATSGEGRSLGGYTF.